The next 18 T cell receptor beta chains were all read from a single sample in a study of coeliac disease. This table comes from immunoSEQ multiplex PCR, and its TCRdb copy is limited to in-frame clones, with some not included. Among around 3,700 clones, 69% were seen once, and the ten largest hold nearly 8.5%. Sequencing was carried out using intraepithelial lymphocytes from the gut. These receptors were obtained from a man aged 25-45 years with celiac disease.

The V gene is TRBV5-4, the J gene TRBJ1-4; 9 positions agree with TRBD1. Germline V CDR1 and CDR2: SGHNT, YYREEE (reference sequence). This CDR3 has 14 amino acids. J lost 5 bases, V lost 4 bases, and 3 bases had no gene match. In DNA, the CDR3 is TGTGCCAGCAGCCCCGGGACAGGGAATGAAAAACTGTTTTTT. Protein product: CASSPGTGNEKLFF.

The chain is built from TRBV6-6 and TRBJ2-1, with TRBD2 identical over 7 bases. With V trimmed by 10 bases and J by 9 bases, 15 bases remained unmatched. This CDR3 has 14 residues. From germline, CDR1 is MNHNY and CDR2 SVGAGI (reference sequence). The CDR3 reads CATFVGGRESEQFF. Written as DNA, the CDR3 is TGTGCCACCTTCGTGGGCGGGAGAGAAAGTGAGCAGTTCTTC.

The chain links TRBV5-5 to TRBJ1-4; 9 nucleotides agree with TRBD1. The CDR3 is made up of 15 amino acids. CDR1 is SGHKS, CDR2 YYEKEE, per germline (reference sequence). After removal of 4 bases from V and 2 bases from J, the junction contained 3 bases not matched to a gene. DNA of the CDR3: TGTGCCAGCAGCGCACAGGGGGCCACTAATGAAAAACTGTTTTTT. Translated, it gives CASSAQGATNEKLFF.

This chain uses TRBV7-2 with TRBJ2-7, with D unclear. V shed 0 bases and J shed 0 bases, with 6 bases lying between them. The germline gives CDR1 SGHTA, CDR2 FQGNSA. The CDR3 contains 14 residues. The CDR3 DNA is TGTGCCAGCAGCTTAGCCTACAGCTCCTACGAGCAGTACTTC. Encoded protein: CASSLAYSSYEQYF.

The genes are TRBV19 and TRBJ2-7, with D possibly being TRBD2 (5 bases). With 1 base removed from V and 7 bases from J, the gap between germline ends came to 11 bases. From germline, CDR1 is LNHDA and CDR2 SQIVND (reference sequence). This CDR3 is 13 amino acids long. The CDR3 sequence: CASSIAVGEEQYF. The CDR3 nucleotides read TGTGCCAGTAGTATAGCCGTCGGGGAAGAGCAGTACTTC.

The chain is built from TRBV4-2 and TRBJ2-7; TRBD1 matches at 11 bases. Germline CDR1 is LGHNA and CDR2 is YNFKEQ. The length of the CDR3 is 17 residues. The junction had 8 bases not matched to a gene; V was cut back by 0 bases and J by 4 bases. The CDR3 nucleotides are TGTGCCAGCAGCCAAGATCAAGGGACAGGGGGAATGTACGAGCAGTACTTC. Protein: CASSQDQGTGGMYEQYF.

V and J are TRBV18 and TRBJ1-5; no definite D call. The CDR3 totals 15 residues. V was clipped by 0 bases and J by 2 bases, with 8 bases between them. CDR1 and CDR2 (germline): KGHSH, LQKENI. This CDR3 is CASSPPGRGNQPQHF. The CDR3 coding sequence is TGTGCCAGCTCACCACCGGGGAGGGGCAATCAGCCCCAGCATTTT. Variable domain in full (rest from reference TRBV18 and TRBJ1-5): NAGVMQNPRHLVRRRGQEARLRCSPMKGHSHVYWYRQLPEEGLKFMVYLQKENIIDESGMPKERFSAEFPKEGPSILRIQQVVRGDSAAYFCASSPPGRGNQPQHFGDGTRLSIL.

The V and J genes are TRBV28 and TRBJ2-7; possibly TRBD2 for D (6 bases). The V gene lost 6 bases and the J gene lost 3 bases, with 18 bases spanning the gap. The CDR3 runs 15 residues. Looked up from germline, CDR1 is MDHEN and CDR2 is SYDVKM. CDR3 in DNA: TGTGCCAGCAGGCCCACCGGGAGAAGGGTCTACGAGCAGTACTTC. Translating it yields CASRPTGRRVYEQYF.

This clone has a handful of counts. This sequence joins TRBV7-9 and TRBJ2-7; 8 bases match TRBD2. With 11 bases clipped from V and 3 bases from J, the junction kept 3 bases outside the gene matches. CDR1 and CDR2 from the germline V gene are SEHNR and FQNEAQ (reference sequence). The CDR3 contains 11 residues. CDR3 protein: CAAGGLYEQYF. In nucleotides, the CDR3 is TGTGCCGCGGGGGGCCTCTACGAGCAGTACTTC.

This clone was seen more than once but under ten times. V usage is TRBV5-3 and J usage is TRBJ1-4; 8 bases match TRBD1. TRBV5-3 falls under the ORF class, with uncertain function. After removal of 4 bases from V and 8 bases from J, the junction contained 19 bases not matched to a gene. This CDR3 contains 18 residues. In DNA form, the CDR3 reads TGTGCCAGAAGCCCACAATCAACCTGGACAGGGTTCGTAGAAAAACTGTTTTTT. Its protein product is CARSPQSTWTGFVEKLFF.

This rearrangement joins TRBV19 to TRBJ2-4; D gene uncertain. The length of the CDR3 is 13 residues. Germline CDR1 LNHDA, CDR2 SQIVND (reference sequence). V was pared by 0 bases and J by 10 bases, with 10 bases between. The CDR3, as DNA: TGTGCCAGTAGTATAGACCGGAGTAGGATTCAGTACTTC. This codes for CASSIDRSRIQYF.

The chain joins TRBV7-3 to TRBJ2-5; 9 bases fit TRBD2. The germline CDR1 and CDR2 sequences are SGHTA and FQGTGA. The CDR3 has 16 residues. V dropped 1 base and J dropped 5; count of bases not matched to a gene: 8. For the CDR3, the DNA is TGTGCCAGCAGCTTAAGTTGGCGGGGGGGCCGGGAGACCCAGTACTTC. The encoded protein is CASSLSWRGGRETQYF.

This clone was recorded a few times. V gene TRBV30 combines with J gene TRBJ2-7; tentative D call: TRBD2 (7 bases). This CDR3 contains 14 residues. The V and J ends lost 5 bases and 7 bases respectively, with 21 bases between them. Germline CDR1 and CDR2: GTSNPN and SVGIG (reference sequence). The CDR3: CAWGWGGGHSEQYF. The CDR3 DNA is TGTGCCTGGGGCTGGGGAGGGGGTCACAGTGAGCAGTACTTC.

This clone was detected once. The chain carries TRBV27 and TRBJ2-1; 8 bases are a match to TRBD2. This CDR3 comprises 16 residues. The J segment lost 2 bases and the V segment lost 3 bases, leaving 6 bases of the junction unmatched. Germline V gene sequence: CDR1 MNHEY, CDR2 SMNVEV (reference sequence). Written as DNA, the CDR3 is TGTGCCAGCAGTTTCGATCAACTAGCGGCCTACAATGAGCAGTTCTTC. This translates into CASSFDQLAAYNEQFF.

Only a few counts were recorded for this clone. This chain uses TRBV27 with TRBJ2-4; weak D call: TRBD2 (6 bases). The CDR3 loop spans 16 amino acids. Trimming pared 0 bases from V and 8 bases from J, leaving 17 bases between. Looked up from germline, CDR1 is MNHEY and CDR2 is SMNVEV (reference sequence). The chain's CDR3 is CASSLSYSLATDIQYF. The CDR3 DNA reads TGTGCCAGCAGTTTATCGTATAGTCTAGCGACGGACATTCAGTACTTC.

This clone was detected only once. The chain links TRBV18 to TRBJ2-1; TRBD2 is a possible D gene (6 bases). V lost 2 bases and J lost 4, with 15 bases in between. Germline CDR1 KGHSH, CDR2 LQKENI. This CDR3 comprises 16 residues. The CDR3 coding sequence is TGTGCCAGCTCACCAGCTAGCGCCAAATTGTACAATGAGCAGTTCTTC. This gives the protein CASSPASAKLYNEQFF.

The chain links TRBV7-8 to TRBJ1-1, with 8 positions matching TRBD1. V dropped 1 base and J dropped 0; count of bases not matched to a gene: 4. Germline lookup yields CDR1 SGHVS and CDR2 FQNEAQ. This CDR3 has 16 amino acids. CDR3 in amino acids: CASSLEQGGLNTEAFF. The CDR3 DNA reads as TGTGCCAGCAGCTTAGAACAGGGGGGCTTGAACACTGAAGCTTTCTTT.

The chain has TRBV18 and TRBJ2-5; maybe TRBD1 (5 bases). Trimming removed 2 bases at V and 5 bases at J, with 12 bases between. CDR3 length: 14 residues. Germline CDR1 reads KGHSH; CDR2 reads LQKENI. CDR3 sequence (DNA): TGTGCCAGCTCACCAGTACAGGCCGGGGAGACCCAGTACTTC. It specifies CASSPVQAGETQYF. The full variable domain, with the rest looked up from reference TRBV18 and TRBJ2-5, is NAGVMQNPRHLVRRRGQEARLRCSPMKGHSHVYWYRQLPEEGLKFMVYLQKENIIDESGMPKERFSAEFPKEGPSILRIQQVVRGDSAAYFCASSPVQAGETQYFGPGTRLLVL.